This TCR beta chain was observed in a study of CD8 T cells in ankylosing spondylitis. Quantitative molecular-barcoded 5'-RACE generated the TCR beta libraries. TCRdb re-derived calls from the 5' RACE reads in MiXCR, one entry per CDR3 protein. This sample has hundreds of thousands of distinct CDR3 sequences; around 20% occur once, and the top ten carry roughly 8%. A remark on this clonotype: What it binds is unknown.

Study results and caveats: Earlier reports found some motif variants in synovial fluid and blood in reactive arthritis. Matched ankylosing spondylitis synovial fluid reportedly showed significant enrichment of disease-linked clones. Made up of eight highly homologous variants, a TCR beta motif appeared characteristic of ankylosing spondylitis blood.

Germline CDR1 and CDR2: KGHSH and LQKENI. Deletions cut 0 bases from V and 5 bases from J, with 10 bases between. The CDR3 loop spans 14 amino acids. This TCR was recovered from a male donor with ankylosing spondylitis or in good health (not recorded which). Sequencing used blood, either unsorted or a sorted T cell fraction (not recorded which). The chain combines TRBV18 with TRBJ2-5; D is undetermined. CDR3 nucleotide sequence: TGTGCCAGCTCACCACCGGGCAGTTGGGAGACCCAGTACTTC. Protein sequence: CASSPPGSWETQYF.